These T cell receptor beta chains were read from a single sample in a study of shared clonotypes between healthy human individuals. Generated by immunoSEQ multiplex PCR, the TCRdb table keeps only in-frame clones and is missing some. The sample consists of roughly 2.4 million clones, around 95% of them appearing once. The specimen was naive CD4+ T cells sorted from blood. The receptors here all came from a man aged 18 to 29 in good health. Both conserved end residues are part of each CDR3. D genes are given only for firm matches. Clone sizes are given selectively: once, few, many, or a class where the clone is expanded.

. TRBJ2-7 . TRBV28 16 CASSLLAVALTYEQYF TGTGCCAGCAGTTTATTGGCAGTAGCCCTTACCTACGAGCAGTACTTC
. TRBJ2-3 . TRBV9 15 CASSVWGLNADTQYF TGTGCCAGCAGCGTATGGGGTTTGAATGCAGATACGCAGTATTTT
. TRBJ2-5 . TRBV7-9 14 CASSLAGVQETQYF TGTGCCAGCAGCTTAGCGGGGGTACAAGAGACCCAGTACTTC
TRBD2 TRBJ2-3 . TRBV19 14 CASSMSLATDTQYF TGTGCCAGTAGTATGTCACTAGCGACAGATACGCAGTATTTT
TRBD2 TRBJ2-7 . TRBV7-9 15 CASSPGNGRAGEQYF TGTGCCAGCAGCCCAGGGAACGGGAGGGCGGGCGAGCAGTACTTC
. TRBJ2-1 . TRBV4-3 13 CASSQGLEGYQFF TGCGCCAGCAGCCAAGGATTAGAGGGGTATCAGTTCTTC
. TRBJ1-4 . TRBV30 12 CALTASNEKLFF TGTGCCTTGACCGCTTCTAATGAAAAACTGTTTTTT
. TRBJ1-4 . TRBV28 13 CASSQRTNEKLFF TGTGCCAGCAGTCAACGGACTAATGAAAAACTGTTTTTT
TRBD1 TRBJ1-2 . TRBV7-9 13 CASQDRDGFRYTF TGTGCCAGCCAGGACAGGGATGGTTTTCGCTACACCTTC
. TRBJ1-4 once TRBV6-5 14 CASSYGQFNEKLFF TGTGCCAGCAGTTACGGGCAGTTTAATGAAAAACTGTTTTTT
. TRBJ2-4 . TRBV7-9 14 CASSFSGAKNIQYF TGTGCCAGCAGCTTTTCTGGGGCCAAAAACATTCAGTACTTC
TRBD1 TRBJ1-2 . TRBV12-5 16 CASGLVIAGGAYGYTF TGTGCTAGTGGTTTGGTAATTGCAGGGGGCGCCTATGGCTACACCTTC
. TRBJ1-4 . TRBV28 14 CATCRVATNEKLFF TGTGCTACTTGCCGGGTTGCAACTAATGAAAAACTGTTTTTT
TRBD1 TRBJ1-2 . TRBV10-3 16 CAISESWGGGTYGYTF TGTGCCATCAGTGAGTCGTGGGGAGGGGGCACCTATGGCTACACCTTC
TRBD1 TRBJ1-1 . TRBV10-1 14 CASIGDREATEAFF TGCGCCAGCATTGGGGACAGGGAGGCCACTGAAGCTTTCTTT
TRBD2 TRBJ2-5 . TRBV10-3 14 CAITPGGGAETQYF TGTGCCATCACCCCTGGGGGAGGGGCGGAGACCCAGTACTTC
. TRBJ1-4 . TRBV6-6 15 CASSFSGGQSEKLFF TGTGCCAGCAGTTTTAGCGGGGGGCAATCGGAAAAACTGTTTTTT
TRBD2 TRBJ2-5 once TRBV7-2 14 CASSLEREVRTQYF TGTGCCAGCAGCTTAGAACGGGAGGTTAGGACCCAGTACTTC
TRBD1 TRBJ2-3 . TRBV10-1 14 CASSESKRDRRFYF TGCGCCAGCAGTGAGTCGAAACGGGACAGGCGTTTCTATTTT
TRBD2 TRBJ2-1 . TRBV29-1 15 CSSSLSGTSRYEQFF TGCAGCTCTTCTCTTTCCGGGACTAGCAGATATGAGCAGTTCTTC
TRBD2 TRBJ2-5 . TRBV10-3 13 CAISPSGEETQYF TGTGCCATCAGTCCTAGCGGGGAAGAGACCCAGTACTTC
TRBD2 TRBJ2-7 . TRBV15 15 CATSRDLAGGREQYF TGTGCCACCAGCAGAGATCTGGCGGGAGGGCGCGAGCAGTACTTC
. TRBJ2-2 . TRBV19 15 CASSTIRGNTGELFF TGTGCCAGTAGCACAATCAGGGGAAACACCGGGGAGCTGTTTTTT
TRBD2 TRBJ2-1 . TRBV5-1 18 CASSSEGLAPSSYNEQFF TGCGCCAGCAGCTCGGAGGGACTAGCACCGAGCTCCTACAATGAGCAGTTCTTC
. TRBJ1-6 . TRBV6-6 13 CASSPGLPSPLHF TGTGCCAGCAGTCCAGGACTCCCTTCACCCCTCCACTTT
TRBD1 TRBJ1-5 . TRBV6-1 15 CASSGTGVSNQPQHF TGTGCCAGCAGTGGGACAGGGGTTAGCAATCAGCCCCAGCATTTT
. TRBJ1-2 . TRBV21-1 18 CASSKVGTDRAVRDGYTF TGTGCCAGCAGCAAAGTGGGGACGGACAGGGCGGTTAGAGATGGCTACACCTTC
TRBD2 TRBJ2-2 . TRBV11-2 18 CASSLGTSGGPNTGELFF TGTGCCAGCAGCTTAGGGACTAGCGGGGGGCCGAACACCGGGGAGCTGTTTTTT
. TRBJ1-6 . TRBV4-1 19 CASSQGRGDDVSYNSPLHF TGCGCCAGCAGCCAAGGAAGGGGCGACGATGTTTCCTATAATTCACCCCTCCACTTT
. TRBJ2-7 . TRBV7-9 14 CASSSSGAPYEQYF TGTGCCAGCAGCTCTTCAGGGGCACCCTACGAGCAGTACTTC